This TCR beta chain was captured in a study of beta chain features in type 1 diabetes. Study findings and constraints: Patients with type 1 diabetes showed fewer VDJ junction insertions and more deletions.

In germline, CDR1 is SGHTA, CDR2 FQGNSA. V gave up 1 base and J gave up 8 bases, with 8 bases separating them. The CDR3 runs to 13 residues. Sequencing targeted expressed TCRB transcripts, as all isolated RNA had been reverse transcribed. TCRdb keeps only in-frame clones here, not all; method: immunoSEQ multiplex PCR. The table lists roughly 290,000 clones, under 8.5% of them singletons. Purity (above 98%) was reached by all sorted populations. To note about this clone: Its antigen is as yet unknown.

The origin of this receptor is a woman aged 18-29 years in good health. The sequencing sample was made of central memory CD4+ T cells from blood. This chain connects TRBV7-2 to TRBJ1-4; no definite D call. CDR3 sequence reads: CASSLGVGEKLFF. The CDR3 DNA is TGTGCCAGCAGCTTAGGGGTGGGGGAAAAACTGTTTTTT.